Below, 5 T cell receptor beta chains from the same sample are listed, as sequenced in a study of blood T cell repertoires in COVID-19. TCRdb's table, derived via immunoSEQ multiplex PCR, lists solely in-frame clones and lacks some. Altogether 400,000 to 500,000 clones are present, roughly 85% being singletons, with the ten largest covering roughly 1.4%. The sequenced sample was peripheral blood. All receptors derive from a woman between 25 and 40 years old with active or convalescent COVID-19.

The CDR3 DNA is TGTGCCAGCAGTTACTCTGGGCACTCGAGCACTGAAGCTTTCTTT. Its protein product is CASSYSGHSSTEAFF. V is TRBV6-5 and J is TRBJ1-1, with D uncertain. V lost 0 bases, J lost 4 bases, and 12 bases lay in between. This CDR3 contains 15 residues. The germline V gene encodes CDR1 MNHEY and CDR2 SVGAGI.

The rearrangement uses TRBV5-1 and TRBJ1-1; D is ambiguous. From germline, CDR1 is SGHRS and CDR2 YFSETQ. There are 14 residues in the CDR3. V shed 6 bases and J shed 4 bases, with 16 bases lying between them. CDR3 loop: CASTPPPPGTEAFF. CDR3 DNA sequence: TGCGCCAGCACCCCTCCCCCGCCAGGCACTGAAGCTTTCTTT.

This chain uses TRBV6-7 with TRBJ2-7; TRBD1 agrees at 10 bases. TRBV6-7 is labeled an ORF, and its function is uncertain. The V and J ends lost 0 bases and 2 bases, in that order; junction bases with no gene match: 13. The CDR3 consists of 19 residues. Here the CDR3 DNA reads TGTGCCAGCAGTTACTCGAAAAGGGACGGGACAGGGGCTACCTACGAGCAGTACTTC. This codes for CASSYSKRDGTGATYEQYF.

Of note for this clone: Other DNA sequences in the sample encode the same CDR3. The chain has TRBV6-6 and TRBJ1-1, with a possible D match to TRBD1 (5 bases). This CDR3 has 13 amino acids. Looked up from germline, CDR1 is MNHNY and CDR2 is SVGAGI (reference sequence). Trimming took off 5 bases at V and 8 bases at J, with 15 bases between the two ends. This CDR3 is CASSLPGGTEAFF. DNA of the CDR3: TGTGCCAGCAGTCTACCTGGGGGGACCGAAGCTTTCTTT.

V gene TRBV19 combines with J gene TRBJ2-7, with 11 nucleotides matching TRBD1. Germline CDR1 reads LNHDA; CDR2 reads SQIVND (reference sequence). The CDR3 runs to 13 residues. The ends lost 6 bases at V and 7 bases at J; junction bases unmatched: 5. Written as DNA, the CDR3 is TGTGCCAGTAGCACCGGGACAGGGGGGGAGCAGTACTTC. Its translation is CASSTGTGGEQYF.